This is a list of T cell receptor beta chains from one sample in a study of OX40 agonist ivuxolimab in advanced cancers. The protocol was immunoSEQ multiplex PCR, while the TCRdb copy is restricted to in-frame clones and leaves out a portion. The data show tens of thousands of clones, 80% to 90% seen once. Sample: CD4+ or CD8+ T cells sorted from blood, taken in a trial of the OX40 agonist ivuxolimab. These receptors were obtained from an adult with an advanced solid tumor such as melanoma, head and neck, liver or kidney cancer. CDR3s include the opening cysteine and the closing phenylalanine or tryptophan. D genes are given only for firm matches. Rows may omit the clone size; those that give it use once, few, many or a size class.

d_call: NA
v_call: TRBV7-2
clone_size: NA
j_call: TRBJ2-4
cdr3_aa: CASSLSGDGAKNIQYF
cdr3_nt: TGTGCCAGCAGCTTATCCGGGGATGGAGCCAAAAACATTCAGTACTTC

d_call: TRBD1
v_call: TRBV10-2
clone_size: NA
j_call: TRBJ1-1
cdr3_aa: CASIPPTGVTEAFF
cdr3_nt: TGCGCCAGCATACCCCCAACAGGGGTGACTGAAGCTTTCTTT

d_call: TRBD2
v_call: TRBV5-8
clone_size: NA
j_call: TRBJ2-3
cdr3_aa: CASSKANGGGADTQYF
cdr3_nt: TGTGCCAGCAGCAAAGCAAATGGCGGGGGGGCGGATACGCAGTATTTT

d_call: TRBD2
v_call: TRBV28
clone_size: once
j_call: TRBJ2-5
cdr3_aa: CASSGTGTTETQYF
cdr3_nt: TGTGCCAGCAGTGGAACCGGGACTACAGAGACCCAGTACTTC

d_call: NA
v_call: TRBV25-1
clone_size: once
j_call: TRBJ2-3
cdr3_aa: CASSAVLGEPGTQYF
cdr3_nt: TGTGCCAGCAGTGCCGTCTTGGGGGAGCCAGGTACGCAGTATTTT

d_call: NA
v_call: TRBV7-9
clone_size: NA
j_call: TRBJ1-4
cdr3_aa: CASSLVSVNEKLFF
cdr3_nt: TGTGCCAGCAGCTTAGTTAGCGTTAATGAAAAACTGTTTTTT

d_call: NA
v_call: TRBV6-5
clone_size: NA
j_call: TRBJ2-3
cdr3_aa: CASSIRKADTQYF
cdr3_nt: TGTGCCAGCAGCATCCGGAAAGCAGATACGCAGTATTTT

d_call: NA
v_call: TRBV20-1
clone_size: once
j_call: TRBJ2-7
cdr3_aa: CSANRGTEQYF
cdr3_nt: TGCAGTGCTAACAGAGGAACCGAGCAGTACTTC

d_call: TRBD1
v_call: TRBV19
clone_size: NA
j_call: TRBJ1-2
cdr3_aa: CASSPRDRGHYTF
cdr3_nt: TGTGCCAGTAGTCCTCGGGACAGGGGCCACTACACCTTC

d_call: NA
v_call: TRBV9
clone_size: NA
j_call: TRBJ2-2
cdr3_aa: CASSVGVRANTGELFF
cdr3_nt: TGTGCCAGCAGCGTTGGAGTCAGGGCGAACACCGGGGAGCTGTTTTTT

d_call: NA
v_call: TRBV30
clone_size: NA
j_call: TRBJ2-2
cdr3_aa: CAWMRGFNTGELFF
cdr3_nt: TGTGCCTGGATGCGGGGATTTAACACCGGGGAGCTGTTTTTT

d_call: NA
v_call: TRBV5-3
clone_size: NA
j_call: TRBJ1-1
cdr3_aa: CARSLLPGFGTEAFF
cdr3_nt: TGTGCCAGAAGCTTGCTCCCGGGATTCGGCACTGAAGCTTTCTTT

d_call: TRBD2
v_call: TRBV10-3
clone_size: NA
j_call: TRBJ2-7
cdr3_aa: CAISSGSNYEQYF
cdr3_nt: TGTGCCATCTCTAGCGGGAGCAATTACGAGCAGTACTTC

d_call: NA
v_call: TRBV6-5
clone_size: once
j_call: TRBJ1-1
cdr3_aa: CASSYRDGTEAFF
cdr3_nt: TGTGCCAGCAGTTACAGGGACGGCACTGAAGCTTTCTTT

d_call: NA
v_call: TRBV27
clone_size: NA
j_call: TRBJ2-7
cdr3_aa: CASRPRGGGHYEQYF
cdr3_nt: TGTGCCAGCAGGCCCCGGGGCGGGGGACACTACGAGCAGTACTTC

d_call: TRBD1
v_call: TRBV18
clone_size: few
j_call: TRBJ2-5
cdr3_aa: CASSEGTGGSQYF
cdr3_nt: TGTGCCAGCTCAGAAGGGACAGGAGGGTCCCAGTACTTC

d_call: NA
v_call: TRBV6-5
clone_size: once
j_call: TRBJ2-1
cdr3_aa: CASSYSSSREQFF
cdr3_nt: TGTGCCAGCAGTTACTCGAGCAGCCGCGAGCAGTTCTTC

d_call: NA
v_call: TRBV5-1
clone_size: NA
j_call: TRBJ2-7
cdr3_aa: CASSLGQPGTPEQYF
cdr3_nt: TGCGCCAGCAGCTTGGGGCAACCCGGGACTCCTGAGCAGTACTTC

d_call: NA
v_call: TRBV28
clone_size: NA
j_call: TRBJ1-4
cdr3_aa: CASRQRNEKLFF
cdr3_nt: TGTGCCAGCAGGCAACGGAATGAAAAACTGTTTTTT

d_call: TRBD2
v_call: TRBV6-1
clone_size: NA
j_call: TRBJ2-1
cdr3_aa: CASSEGAGGSSYNEQFF
cdr3_nt: TGTGCCAGCAGTGAGGGCGCGGGCGGGAGCTCCTACAATGAGCAGTTCTTC

d_call: TRBD2
v_call: TRBV10-2
clone_size: NA
j_call: TRBJ2-7
cdr3_aa: CASRRTSGLYEQYF
cdr3_nt: TGCGCCAGCCGCCGGACTAGCGGGTTATACGAGCAGTACTTC

d_call: NA
v_call: TRBV10-3
clone_size: once
j_call: TRBJ2-7
cdr3_aa: CATQARGEQYF
cdr3_nt: TGTGCCACCCAGGCTAGGGGCGAGCAGTACTTC

d_call: TRBD1
v_call: TRBV11-3
clone_size: NA
j_call: TRBJ2-2
cdr3_aa: CASSSGQGNTGELFF
cdr3_nt: TGTGCCAGCAGCTCGGGACAGGGGAACACCGGGGAGCTGTTTTTT

d_call: TRBD2
v_call: TRBV5-1
clone_size: NA
j_call: TRBJ2-2
cdr3_aa: CASSPGLANTGELFF
cdr3_nt: TGCGCCAGCAGCCCGGGACTAGCTAACACCGGGGAGCTGTTTTTT

d_call: NA
v_call: TRBV28
clone_size: NA
j_call: TRBJ1-2
cdr3_aa: CASSLRSAIYGYTF
cdr3_nt: TGTGCCAGCAGTTTAAGGTCGGCAATCTATGGCTACACCTTC

d_call: NA
v_call: TRBV6-1
clone_size: NA
j_call: TRBJ2-2
cdr3_aa: CASSDGSGTGELFF
cdr3_nt: TGTGCCAGCAGTGATGGTAGCGGTACCGGGGAGCTGTTTTTT

d_call: TRBD2
v_call: TRBV5-1
clone_size: NA
j_call: TRBJ2-1
cdr3_aa: CASSKRAGEGNEQFF
cdr3_nt: TGCGCCAGCAGCAAAAGAGCGGGGGAAGGGAATGAGCAGTTCTTC

d_call: NA
v_call: TRBV7-8
clone_size: NA
j_call: TRBJ1-3
cdr3_aa: CASSPLFGIGNTIYF
cdr3_nt: TGTGCCAGCAGCCCCCTCTTTGGCATCGGAAACACCATATATTTT

d_call: NA
v_call: TRBV2
clone_size: few
j_call: TRBJ1-1
cdr3_aa: CASKLNTEAFF
cdr3_nt: TGTGCCAGCAAATTGAACACTGAAGCTTTCTTT

d_call: TRBD1
v_call: TRBV28
clone_size: once
j_call: TRBJ2-7
cdr3_aa: CASSPPWDRTYEQYF
cdr3_nt: TGTGCCAGCAGTCCTCCGTGGGACAGGACCTACGAGCAGTACTTC

d_call: NA
v_call: TRBV2
clone_size: once
j_call: TRBJ2-7
cdr3_aa: CASTEEIYEQYF
cdr3_nt: TGTGCCAGCACGGAAGAGATTTACGAGCAGTACTTC

d_call: TRBD2
v_call: TRBV18
clone_size: NA
j_call: TRBJ2-7
cdr3_aa: CASSPGWNREGRGSYEQYF
cdr3_nt: TGTGCCAGCTCACCAGGGTGGAATAGGGAGGGCCGGGGGAGCTACGAGCAGTACTTC

d_call: TRBD1
v_call: TRBV19
clone_size: once
j_call: TRBJ2-1
cdr3_aa: CASSTQGSYNEQFF
cdr3_nt: TGTGCCAGTAGTACACAGGGGTCCTACAATGAGCAGTTCTTC

d_call: NA
v_call: TRBV11-3
clone_size: NA
j_call: TRBJ2-3
cdr3_aa: CASSWRIGLSIDTQYF
cdr3_nt: TGTGCCAGCAGCTGGCGGATCGGGTTATCGATAGATACGCAGTATTTT

d_call: NA
v_call: TRBV6-5
clone_size: NA
j_call: TRBJ2-5
cdr3_aa: CASSYRGGETQYF
cdr3_nt: TGTGCCAGCAGTTACAGAGGAGGAGAGACCCAGTACTTC

d_call: NA
v_call: TRBV9
clone_size: NA
j_call: TRBJ2-1
cdr3_aa: CASSARPSSYNEQFF
cdr3_nt: TGTGCCAGCAGCGCCAGGCCGAGCTCCTACAATGAGCAGTTCTTC

d_call: NA
v_call: TRBV5-4
clone_size: NA
j_call: TRBJ2-7
cdr3_aa: CASSLAGGVSYEQYF
cdr3_nt: TGTGCCAGCAGCTTGGCGGGCGGGGTCTCCTACGAGCAGTACTTC

d_call: NA
v_call: TRBV5-1
clone_size: NA
j_call: TRBJ2-1
cdr3_aa: CASSQGVGPSSYNEQFF
cdr3_nt: TGCGCCAGCAGCCAAGGTGTAGGCCCGAGCTCCTACAATGAGCAGTTCTTC

d_call: TRBD1
v_call: TRBV25-1
clone_size: NA
j_call: TRBJ2-1
cdr3_aa: CASSEFSWQDRGLGEQFF
cdr3_nt: TGTGCCAGCAGTGAATTTAGTTGGCAGGACAGGGGGCTGGGTGAGCAGTTCTTC

d_call: TRBD2
v_call: TRBV7-2
clone_size: once
j_call: TRBJ2-1
cdr3_aa: CASSLIAGGSNEQFF
cdr3_nt: TGTGCCAGCAGCTTGATAGCGGGTGGGTCCAATGAGCAGTTCTTC